Detailed here is one TCR beta chain. This entry comes from a study of tumor-infiltrating lymphocytes in localized non-small cell lung cancer. Looking at the study overall: Patients included smokers and never-smokers with various histologies, some sampled after neoadjuvant chemotherapy. From each patient, both tumor and uninvolved lung, non-adjacent to tumor, were sampled.

Germline-derived CDR1 and CDR2 are SGHAT and FQDESV (reference sequence). With 8 bases removed from V and 5 bases from J, the gap between germline ends came to 15 bases. This CDR3 spans 14 amino acids. Profiling relied on immunoSEQ multiplex PCR, and the TCRdb table lists in-frame clones only, not all of them. This table has around 17,000 clones, roughly 40% appearing once. The rearrangement links TRBV11-1 to TRBJ2-2; D is perhaps TRBD1 (5 bases). The clonotype was recovered from a human donor with non-small cell lung cancer. The sequenced sample consisted of lung tumor tissue. The CDR3 nucleotides are TGTGCCAGCGGCTCACGCAGGGCAACCGGGGAGCTGTTTTTT. This codes for CASGSRRATGELFF.